These 8 T cell receptor beta chains were all obtained from the same sample, sequenced in a study of regulatory and conventional T cells in RAG deficiency. Measured with immunoSEQ multiplex PCR; TCRdb has only the in-frame clones, and not every one. This sample yields over 900 clones, of which approximately 80% are seen a single time; roughly 8.2% belongs to the top ten. Blood CD4+ CD25-low CD127-high conventional T cells supplied the genomic DNA template. The sequencing sample was made of CD4+ effector T cells sorted from blood. The receptors were gathered from a human donor with RAG deficiency presenting as combined immunodeficiency.

V and J are TRBV9 and TRBJ2-3; D is unresolved. V shed 2 bases and J shed 2 bases, with 3 bases lying between them. The CDR3 runs 12 residues. CDR1 and CDR2 (germline): SGDLS, YYNGEE. CDR3 DNA: TGTGCCAGCAGCGTTTTCACAGATACGCAGTATTTT. Its translation: CASSVFTDTQYF.

The chain couples TRBV6-5 to TRBJ1-2; 9 bases are shared with TRBD1. The CDR3 is 15 residues long. The germline V gene encodes CDR1 MNHEY and CDR2 SVGAGI. J gave up 4 bases and V 4 bases, and 7 bases lay outside the gene matches. The DNA of the CDR3 is TGTGCCAGCAGTTTGTCGACAGGGGGTAGCTATGGCTACACCTTC. It codes for CASSLSTGGSYGYTF.

The chain joins TRBV30 to TRBJ2-7; D not resolved. The CDR3 consists of 11 residues. Trimming shortened V by 0 bases and J by 0 bases, and 0 bases separated the two germline ends. Germline V gene sequence: CDR1 GTSNPN, CDR2 SVGIG (reference sequence). The CDR3 sequence: CAWSVSYEQYF. For the CDR3, the DNA is TGTGCCTGGAGTGTCTCCTACGAGCAGTACTTC.

In nucleotides, the CDR3 is TGTGCCAGCAGCTTGTACACTGAAGCTTTCTTT. Encoded protein: CASSLYTEAFF. The chain uses TRBV11-2 and TRBJ1-1; D call uncertain. The CDR3 covers 11 residues. V lost 3 bases, J lost 3 bases, and 2 bases lay in between. CDR1 SGHAT and CDR2 FQNNGV come from the germline V gene. Full variable domain (outside the CDR3, taken from reference TRBV11-2 and TRBJ1-1): EAGVAQSPRYKIIEKRQSVAFWCNPISGHATLYWYQQILGQGPKLLIQFQNNGVVDDSQLPKDRFSAERLKGVDSTLKIQPAKLEDSAVYLCASSLYTEAFFGQGTRLTVV.

This clone was detected only once. J is TRBJ1-1 and V is TRBV28; D not resolved. V was shortened by 3 bases and J by 1 base, with 6 bases between the two germline ends. Germline CDR1 MDHEN, CDR2 SYDVKM. The CDR3 sequence is 13 residues long. The CDR3 DNA is TGTGCCAGCAGTTTCCTTCGGAACACTGAAGCTTTCTTT. This translates into CASSFLRNTEAFF.

The table lists this clone with a count of one. This sequence joins TRBV15 and TRBJ2-7; D unclear. The CDR3 contains 11 residues. Germline V CDR1 and CDR2: LNHNV, YYDKDF (reference sequence). The V end was cut by 6 bases, the J end by 1 base, with 4 bases between. CDR3 coding DNA: TGTGCCACCAGGGGTTCCTACGAGCAGTACTTC. Protein: CATRGSYEQYF.

The chain recombines TRBV11-3 with TRBJ2-1; D gene unclear. Trimming removed 1 base from V and 7 bases from J, with 8 bases in between. Germline V CDR1 and CDR2: SGHNT, YENEEA. The CDR3 is made up of 13 amino acids. CDR3 protein: CASSLASLNEQFF. The CDR3 DNA reads as TGTGCCAGCAGCTTAGCCTCTCTTAATGAGCAGTTCTTC.

The chain joins TRBV28 to TRBJ2-3; D unresolved. The germline CDR1 and CDR2 sequences are MDHEN and SYDVKM. This CDR3 has 13 residues. Trimming cost V 7 bases and J 2 bases, with 10 bases left between them. The CDR3 sequence is CASTLQHTDTQYF. CDR3 DNA sequence: TGTGCCAGCACCTTACAGCACACAGATACGCAGTATTTT.